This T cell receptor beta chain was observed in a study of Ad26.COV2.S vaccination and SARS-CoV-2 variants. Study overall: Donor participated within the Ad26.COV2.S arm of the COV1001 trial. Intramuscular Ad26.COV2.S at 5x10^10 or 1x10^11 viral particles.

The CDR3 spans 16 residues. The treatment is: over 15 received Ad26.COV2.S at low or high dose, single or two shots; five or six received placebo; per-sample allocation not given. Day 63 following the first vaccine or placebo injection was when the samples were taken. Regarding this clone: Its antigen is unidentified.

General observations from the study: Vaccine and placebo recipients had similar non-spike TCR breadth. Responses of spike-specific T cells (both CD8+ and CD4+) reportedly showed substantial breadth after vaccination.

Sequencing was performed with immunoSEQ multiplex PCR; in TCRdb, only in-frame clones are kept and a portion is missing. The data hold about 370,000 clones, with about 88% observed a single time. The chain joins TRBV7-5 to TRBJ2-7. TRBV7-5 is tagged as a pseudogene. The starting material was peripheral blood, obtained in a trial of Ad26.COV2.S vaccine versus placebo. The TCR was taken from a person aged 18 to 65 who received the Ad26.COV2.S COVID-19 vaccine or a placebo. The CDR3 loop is CARSLEGSLRSYEQYF. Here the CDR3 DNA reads TGTGCCAGAAGCTTAGAGGGCAGCCTTAGGTCGTACGAGCAGTACTTC.